A selection of T cell receptor beta chains follows, all from one sample in a study of T-cell memory formation after mild COVID-19. TCRdb re-called the 5' RACE reads with MiXCR, one entry per CDR3 protein. The sample shows approximately 200,000 distinct CDR3 sequences, roughly 17% of them seen only once. The source material was PBMCs or a T cell subset sorted from them (not recorded which). The receptors were sampled from an adult woman who had mild COVID-19 (a few samples of this study predate the infection). Cell type and time point are not known. Each CDR3 is given with its conserved first and last residue. The order of the fields is D gene, J gene, V gene, clone size, CDR3 length, CDR3 DNA, CDR3 protein. D genes are given only for firm matches. Clone size, where shown, is once, few, many, or a class for clones that have expanded.

d_gene: .; j_gene: TRBJ1-1; v_gene: TRBV6-5; abundance: few; len: 15; CDR3nt: TGTGCCAGCAGTTACGAAGGGGCAGGGGTCACTGAAGCTTTCTTT; CDR3aa: CASSYEGAGVTEAFF
d_gene: .; j_gene: TRBJ1-5; v_gene: TRBV27; abundance: few; len: 15; CDR3nt: TGTGCCAGCAGTTTAGGGACAAATAGCAATCAGCCCCAGCATTTT; CDR3aa: CASSLGTNSNQPQHF
d_gene: .; j_gene: TRBJ2-7; v_gene: TRBV5-1; abundance: few; len: 15; CDR3nt: TGCGCCAGCAGCGTGGGGGCCCGTACCGGGTACGAGCAGTACTTC; CDR3aa: CASSVGARTGYEQYF
d_gene: TRBD2; j_gene: TRBJ2-2; v_gene: TRBV20-1; abundance: few; len: 15; CDR3nt: TGCAGTGCTCTCCGGACTAGCGGGGTTTCCGGGGAGCTGTTTTTT; CDR3aa: CSALRTSGVSGELFF
d_gene: .; j_gene: TRBJ2-1; v_gene: TRBV24-1; abundance: few; len: 18; CDR3nt: TGTGCCACCAGTGATACCTGGACCGGGACACACTCCTACAATGAGCAGTTCTTC; CDR3aa: CATSDTWTGTHSYNEQFF
d_gene: TRBD1; j_gene: TRBJ2-7; v_gene: TRBV5-8; abundance: .; len: 15; CDR3nt: TGTGCCAGCAGCCCCGGGACAGGATTCTCCTACGAGCAGTACTTC; CDR3aa: CASSPGTGFSYEQYF
d_gene: TRBD2; j_gene: TRBJ2-3; v_gene: TRBV12-3/TRBV12-4; abundance: few; len: 16; CDR3nt: TGTGCCAGCAGTCTCCAACTAGCGGGTAACACAGATACGCAGTATTTT; CDR3aa: CASSLQLAGNTDTQYF
d_gene: TRBD1; j_gene: TRBJ1-6; v_gene: TRBV7-2; abundance: few; len: 13; CDR3nt: TGTGCCAGCAGCTCCTACAGGGGACATAACCTCCACTTT; CDR3aa: CASSSYRGHNLHF
d_gene: .; j_gene: TRBJ1-1; v_gene: TRBV7-9; abundance: .; len: 13; CDR3nt: TGTGCCAGCAGCTTGACAACGAACACTGAAGCTTTCTTT; CDR3aa: CASSLTTNTEAFF
d_gene: .; j_gene: TRBJ1-2; v_gene: TRBV20-1; abundance: .; len: 13; CDR3nt: TGCAGTGCTCAGACGGGGCCCGGCTATGGCTACACCTTC; CDR3aa: CSAQTGPGYGYTF
d_gene: TRBD1; j_gene: TRBJ2-4; v_gene: TRBV7-2; abundance: few; len: 17; CDR3nt: TGTGCCAGCAGCTTAGCCCGTACCGGGACAGGCTCAAACATTCAGTACTTC; CDR3aa: CASSLARTGTGSNIQYF
d_gene: TRBD1; j_gene: TRBJ1-2; v_gene: TRBV12-3/TRBV12-4; abundance: few; len: 16; CDR3nt: TGTGCCAGCAGTCAACAGCCGGGACAGGGCAACTATGGCTACACCTTC; CDR3aa: CASSQQPGQGNYGYTF
d_gene: .; j_gene: TRBJ2-2; v_gene: TRBV12-3/TRBV12-4; abundance: few; len: 15; CDR3nt: TGTGCCAGCAGTTTTCAACTAGTGGGGACCGGGGAGCTGTTTTTT; CDR3aa: CASSFQLVGTGELFF
d_gene: .; j_gene: TRBJ2-4; v_gene: TRBV12-3/TRBV12-4; abundance: few; len: 14; CDR3nt: TGTGCCAGCAGTTTAGAGCTCAGGGAGGGGGGGAGGTACTTC; CDR3aa: CASSLELREGGRYF
d_gene: TRBD2; j_gene: TRBJ2-1; v_gene: TRBV24-1; abundance: .; len: 15; CDR3nt: TGTGCCACCAGTCCAAGCCTAGCGGGAGGAGCCGTGCAGTTCTTC; CDR3aa: CATSPSLAGGAVQFF
d_gene: TRBD2; j_gene: TRBJ2-1; v_gene: TRBV5-1; abundance: .; len: 14; CDR3nt: TGCGCCAGCAGCACTAGCGGGAGTCTCAATGAGCAGTTCTTC; CDR3aa: CASSTSGSLNEQFF
d_gene: .; j_gene: TRBJ2-1; v_gene: TRBV5-6; abundance: .; len: 12; CDR3nt: TGTGCCAGCAGCCGCGGGACCGTTGAGCAGTTCTTC; CDR3aa: CASSRGTVEQFF
d_gene: TRBD2; j_gene: TRBJ2-1; v_gene: TRBV24-1; abundance: few; len: 18; CDR3nt: TGTGCCACCAGTGGGGGCCTTGGGCGGGGGAACCCCCTCAATGAGCAGTTCTTC; CDR3aa: CATSGGLGRGNPLNEQFF
d_gene: .; j_gene: TRBJ1-5; v_gene: TRBV6-1; abundance: .; len: 15; CDR3nt: TGTGCCAGCTCCTCCGCCGGGGGAGGCAATCAGCCCCAGCATTTT; CDR3aa: CASSSAGGGNQPQHF
d_gene: .; j_gene: TRBJ2-7; v_gene: TRBV20-1; abundance: .; len: 16; CDR3nt: TGCAGTGCTACATCCCCAGGCGGCGGGCGCTCCTACGAGCAGTACTTC; CDR3aa: CSATSPGGGRSYEQYF
d_gene: .; j_gene: TRBJ1-5; v_gene: TRBV6-1; abundance: .; len: 13; CDR3nt: TGTGCCAGCAGTGAGGACCGCGGTCAGCCCCAGCATTTT; CDR3aa: CASSEDRGQPQHF
d_gene: .; j_gene: TRBJ2-1; v_gene: TRBV7-2; abundance: .; len: 17; CDR3nt: TGTGCCAGCAGCTTAGGATGGCGCCGGAGCTCCTACAATGAGCAGTTCTTC; CDR3aa: CASSLGWRRSSYNEQFF
d_gene: TRBD2; j_gene: TRBJ2-1; v_gene: TRBV2; abundance: .; len: 15; CDR3nt: TGTGCCAGCAGTCGCGGACTAGCGGCCTACAATGAGCAGTTCTTC; CDR3aa: CASSRGLAAYNEQFF
d_gene: TRBD1; j_gene: TRBJ1-6; v_gene: TRBV5-1; abundance: few; len: 13; CDR3nt: TGCGCCTGTGGACAGGGGGTCAATTCACCCCTCCACTTT; CDR3aa: CACGQGVNSPLHF
d_gene: .; j_gene: TRBJ1-5; v_gene: TRBV19; abundance: few; len: 13; CDR3nt: TGTGCCAGTGAAGACAGGCCGAATCAGCCCCAGCATTTT; CDR3aa: CASEDRPNQPQHF
d_gene: .; j_gene: TRBJ1-5; v_gene: TRBV7-6; abundance: .; len: 13; CDR3nt: TGTGCCAGCAGCGGGGGGAGCAATCAGCCCCAGCATTTT; CDR3aa: CASSGGSNQPQHF
d_gene: TRBD2; j_gene: TRBJ2-5; v_gene: TRBV10-2; abundance: .; len: 13; CDR3nt: TGCGCCAGCGGCGGGTATAGCGGGGAGACCCAGTACTTC; CDR3aa: CASGGYSGETQYF
d_gene: .; j_gene: TRBJ2-1; v_gene: TRBV29-1; abundance: .; len: 12; CDR3nt: TGCAGCGCGGGATGGCGGAACAATGAGCAGTTCTTC; CDR3aa: CSAGWRNNEQFF
d_gene: .; j_gene: TRBJ1-1; v_gene: TRBV20-1; abundance: .; len: 12; CDR3nt: TGCAGTGCTATAGGGACAACCACTGAAGCTTTCTTT; CDR3aa: CSAIGTTTEAFF
d_gene: TRBD1; j_gene: TRBJ1-2; v_gene: TRBV5-6; abundance: .; len: 14; CDR3nt: TGTGCCAGCACCATGGGACAGGGGAACTATGGCTACACCTTC; CDR3aa: CASTMGQGNYGYTF
d_gene: TRBD2; j_gene: TRBJ2-7; v_gene: TRBV20-1; abundance: few; len: 18; CDR3nt: TGCAGTGCTGGCGGTCTAACTAGCGGGGGGCCATCCTCCTACGAGCAGTACTTC; CDR3aa: CSAGGLTSGGPSSYEQYF
d_gene: .; j_gene: TRBJ1-2; v_gene: TRBV12-3/TRBV12-4; abundance: few; len: 15; CDR3nt: TGTGCCAGCAGTTTAGCTGGCACCCCGGGGCATGGCTACACCTTC; CDR3aa: CASSLAGTPGHGYTF
d_gene: .; j_gene: TRBJ2-7; v_gene: TRBV5-1; abundance: many; len: 14; CDR3nt: TGCGCCAGCAGCTTTCAGGGAAGCTCCTACGAGCAGTACTTC; CDR3aa: CASSFQGSSYEQYF
d_gene: .; j_gene: TRBJ2-6; v_gene: TRBV6-2/TRBV6-3; abundance: few; len: 15; CDR3nt: TGTGCCAGCAGTCGTACGCACTCTGGGGCCAACGTCCTGACTTTC; CDR3aa: CASSRTHSGANVLTF
d_gene: .; j_gene: TRBJ1-1; v_gene: TRBV12-3/TRBV12-4; abundance: .; len: 14; CDR3nt: TGTGCCAGCAGTTTTCATGACGGGAACACTGAAGCTTTCTTT; CDR3aa: CASSFHDGNTEAFF
d_gene: .; j_gene: TRBJ1-1; v_gene: TRBV12-3/TRBV12-4; abundance: few; len: 13; CDR3nt: TGTGCCAGCCGACCGGGACCCCGTCAATCAGCTTTCTTT; CDR3aa: CASRPGPRQSAFF
d_gene: .; j_gene: TRBJ2-5; v_gene: TRBV7-9; abundance: many; len: 14; CDR3nt: TGTGCCAGCAGCACCTCCGGGGGCGCGGAGACCCAGTACTTC; CDR3aa: CASSTSGGAETQYF
d_gene: .; j_gene: TRBJ1-5; v_gene: TRBV6-5; abundance: .; len: 14; CDR3nt: TGTGCCAGCAGGACGACGGGAAGCAATCAGCCCCAGCATTTT; CDR3aa: CASRTTGSNQPQHF
d_gene: .; j_gene: TRBJ1-2; v_gene: TRBV12-3/TRBV12-4; abundance: few; len: 13; CDR3nt: TGTGCCAGCAGCTCGGGGTCTAACTATGGCTACACCTTC; CDR3aa: CASSSGSNYGYTF
d_gene: .; j_gene: TRBJ2-3; v_gene: TRBV11-2; abundance: few; len: 16; CDR3nt: TGTGCCAGCAGCCGCCTAGTAAAAGTGGCCACAGATACGCAGTATTTT; CDR3aa: CASSRLVKVATDTQYF
d_gene: TRBD1; j_gene: TRBJ1-1; v_gene: TRBV18; abundance: .; len: 12; CDR3nt: TGTGCCAGCTCACCACAGGGGGCCGGAGCTTTCTTT; CDR3aa: CASSPQGAGAFF
d_gene: .; j_gene: TRBJ2-7; v_gene: TRBV12-3/TRBV12-4; abundance: .; len: 16; CDR3nt: TGTGCCAGCAGTTTAGCGGAGGGGGCATTGGGCTACGAGCAGTACTTC; CDR3aa: CASSLAEGALGYEQYF
d_gene: TRBD1; j_gene: TRBJ2-7; v_gene: TRBV2; abundance: few; len: 12; CDR3nt: TGTGCCAGCAGTGGACAGGGAGCCGAGCAGTACTTC; CDR3aa: CASSGQGAEQYF
d_gene: .; j_gene: TRBJ1-5; v_gene: TRBV3-1; abundance: .; len: 15; CDR3nt: TGTGCCAGCAGCCAAGATAGCGGGGTAGCTCGGCCCCAGCATTTT; CDR3aa: CASSQDSGVARPQHF
d_gene: TRBD1; j_gene: TRBJ2-7; v_gene: TRBV11-2; abundance: .; len: 17; CDR3nt: TGTGCCAGCAGCTTAGGGGTCTCTAGGACAGGGACCTACGAGCAGTACTTC; CDR3aa: CASSLGVSRTGTYEQYF
d_gene: .; j_gene: TRBJ1-2; v_gene: TRBV20-1; abundance: .; len: 12; CDR3nt: TGCAGTGCTAGTAGGGACGCCAGGGGCTACACCTTC; CDR3aa: CSASRDARGYTF
d_gene: TRBD1; j_gene: TRBJ2-7; v_gene: TRBV6-5; abundance: .; len: 16; CDR3nt: TGTGCCAGCAGTGACCCCCGGTCGGGACAGCGATACGAGCAGTACTTC; CDR3aa: CASSDPRSGQRYEQYF
d_gene: .; j_gene: TRBJ2-7; v_gene: TRBV24-1; abundance: many; len: 16; CDR3nt: TGTGCCACCGCAACCGGAGCGACTGCACCCTGGTCCGAGCAGTACTTC; CDR3aa: CATATGATAPWSEQYF